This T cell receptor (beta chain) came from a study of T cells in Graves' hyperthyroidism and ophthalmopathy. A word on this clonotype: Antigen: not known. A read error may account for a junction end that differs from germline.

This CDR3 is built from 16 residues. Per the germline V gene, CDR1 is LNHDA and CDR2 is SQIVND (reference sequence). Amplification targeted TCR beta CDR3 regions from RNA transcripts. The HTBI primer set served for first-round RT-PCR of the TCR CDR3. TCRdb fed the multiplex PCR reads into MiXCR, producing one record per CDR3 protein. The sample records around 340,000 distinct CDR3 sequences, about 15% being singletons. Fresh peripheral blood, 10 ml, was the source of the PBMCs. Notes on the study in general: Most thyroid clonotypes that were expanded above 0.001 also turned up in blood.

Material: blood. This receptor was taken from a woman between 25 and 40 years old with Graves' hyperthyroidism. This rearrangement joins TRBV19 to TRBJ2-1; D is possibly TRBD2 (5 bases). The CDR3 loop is CTSINHPGSSYNEQFF. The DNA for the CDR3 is TGTACCAGTATTAATCACCCGGGAAGCTCCTACAATGAGCAGTTCTTC.